This T cell receptor (beta chain) comes out of a study of T cell responses to AZD1222 COVID-19 vaccine. The table came from immunoSEQ multiplex PCR; TCRdb's copy has only in-frame clones and leaves some out. The sample holds about 140,000 clones, 80% to 95% seen once. The CDR3 extends over 12 amino acids. Trimming stripped 6 bases from V and 5 bases from J, with 11 bases between. Germline CDR1 MNHNY, CDR2 SVGAGI (reference sequence). The sample here was peripheral blood, taken on day 0 of AZD1222 vaccination. This chain joins TRBV6-6 and TRBJ2-7, with a weak D call TRBD1 (6 bases). The receptor was isolated from an adult in good health. The DNA for the CDR3 is TGTGCCAGCAGACAGGGAATCAACGAGCAGTACTTC. Protein: CASRQGINEQYF.